Presented here are 7 T cell receptor beta chains from one specimen sequenced in a study of T cell responses to AZD1222 COVID-19 vaccine. Here immunoSEQ multiplex PCR was the method, and the copy in TCRdb shows in-frame clones only, minus some. Of about 200,000 clones detected, less than 95% appear once; the ten largest clones hold over 1.5%. The sequencing here drew on peripheral blood, taken 28 days after the second dose of the MenACWY control vaccine. The source of these receptors is an adult who received the MenACWY meningococcal vaccine as a control.

In its sample, this clone was seen once. The V call is TRBV10-3, the J call TRBJ1-2; D gene uncertain. CDR3 length: 14 amino acids. With 0 bases removed from V and 4 bases from J, the gap between germline ends came to 9 bases. Per germline, CDR1 ENHRY and CDR2 SYGVKD. The CDR3 sequence is CAISESLGLYGYTF. CDR3 DNA sequence: TGTGCCATCAGTGAGTCGCTAGGGCTCTATGGCTACACCTTC.

The chain has TRBV19 and TRBJ2-1; D unresolved. CDR3 length: 12 residues. Germline V lookup: CDR1 LNHDA, CDR2 SQIVND (reference sequence). Trimming stripped 2 bases from V and 5 bases from J, with 4 bases between. The CDR3, as DNA: TGTGCCAGTAGTATACATAACAATGAGCAGTTCTTC. It specifies CASSIHNNEQFF.

This chain joins TRBV7-8 and TRBJ1-5, with D hard to call. V was cut by 1 base and J by 4 bases, with 17 bases left in between. Germline CDR1 is SGHVS and CDR2 is FQNEAQ. This CDR3 contains 17 residues. The CDR3 DNA sequence: TGTGCCAGCAGCTTAGATGTTTGGGCAGGAAGAAATCAGCCCCAGCATTTT. Translating it yields CASSLDVWAGRNQPQHF. The full variable domain, completed using reference TRBV7-8 and TRBJ1-5, is GAGVSQSPRYKVAKRGQDVALRCDPISGHVSLFWYQQALGQGPEFLTYFQNEAQLDKSGLPSDRFFAERPEGSVSTLKIQRTQQEDSAVYLCASSLDVWAGRNQPQHFGDGTRLSIL.

This clone was counted a single time. CDR3 sequence (DNA): TGCGCCAGCAGCTTGGTTGGGACAGCCTCTGGAAACACCATATATTTT. It encodes CASSLVGTASGNTIYF. V gene TRBV5-1 combines with J gene TRBJ1-3; TRBD1 aligns across 7 bases. In germline, CDR1 is SGHRS, CDR2 YFSETQ. J lost 0 bases, V lost 0 bases, and 3 bases had no gene match. The CDR3 runs 16 residues. The full variable domain, completed using reference TRBV5-1 and TRBJ1-3, is KAGVTQTPRYLIKTRGQQVTLSCSPISGHRSVSWYQQTPGQGLQFLFEYFSETQRNKGNFPGRFSGRQFSNSRSEMNVSTLELGDSALYLCASSLVGTASGNTIYFGEGSWLTVV.

The rearrangement joins TRBV5-1 to TRBJ2-1; 11 bases are a match to TRBD2. Trimming cost V 4 bases and J 3 bases; bases outside gene matches: 3. This CDR3 is built from 15 residues. CDR1 and CDR2 from the germline V gene are SGHRS and YFSETQ. CDR3 amino acids: CASSLLAGDYNEQFF. CDR3 nucleotides: TGCGCCAGCAGCCTACTAGCGGGAGACTACAATGAGCAGTTCTTC. Complete variable domain (other parts from reference TRBV5-1 and TRBJ2-1): KAGVTQTPRYLIKTRGQQVTLSCSPISGHRSVSWYQQTPGQGLQFLFEYFSETQRNKGNFPGRFSGRQFSNSRSEMNVSTLELGDSALYLCASSLLAGDYNEQFFGPGTRLTVL.

J is TRBJ2-7 and V is TRBV29-1, with unresolved D. From germline, CDR1 is SQVTM and CDR2 ANQGSEA. This CDR3 has 12 amino acids. Trimming pared 2 bases from V and 1 base from J, leaving 6 bases between. In DNA, the CDR3 is TGCAGCGTTGAATCTACTTCCTACGAGCAGTACTTC. It is translated as CSVESTSYEQYF.

The V gene is TRBV27, the J gene TRBJ2-3, with 11 positions matching TRBD2. The CDR3 contains 16 residues. The V and J ends lost 5 bases and 2 bases, in that order; junction bases with no gene match: 6. CDR1 is MNHEY, CDR2 SMNVEV, per germline (reference sequence). CDR3 coding DNA: TGTGCCAGCAGTCTTCTAGCGGGGGGCCACACAGATACGCAGTATTTT. Translated: CASSLLAGGHTDTQYF.